Below, 31 T cell receptor beta chains from the same sample are listed, as sequenced in a study of TIL therapy for anti-PD-1-resistant metastatic lung cancer. Time point specified: pre-treatment sample, taken before nivolumab and TIL therapy. The tumor samples were excised metastases, mostly pleural nodules or supraclavicular lymph nodes. This was the immunoSEQ v3 assay. Method: immunoSEQ multiplex PCR; TCRdb's copy keeps in-frame clones and lacks some. This sample has about 12,000 clones, with 58% found just once. Sequencing was performed on tumor tissue, taken at baseline. These receptor sequences come from a person between 25 and 79 years old with non-small cell lung cancer.

Only one count was recorded for this clone. The genes are TRBV19 and TRBJ2-2; 12 bases are a match to TRBD1. J was trimmed by 4 bases and V by 5 bases; bases with no gene match: 5. The V gene's germline CDR1 is LNHDA and CDR2 SQIVND (reference sequence). There are 16 residues in the CDR3. The CDR3 protein is CASSGGQGAGTGELFF. The CDR3 bases are TGTGCCAGTAGTGGGGGACAGGGGGCCGGCACCGGGGAGCTGTTTTTT.

The V gene is TRBV7-2, the J gene TRBJ1-2; D is uncertain. Germline V lookup: CDR1 SGHTA, CDR2 FQGNSA. The V and J ends lost 0 bases and 0 bases respectively, with 8 bases between them. The CDR3 contains 15 residues. Here the CDR3 reads CASSLAGISNYGYTF. The CDR3 DNA sequence: TGTGCCAGCAGCTTAGCGGGAATTTCTAACTATGGCTACACCTTC. The full variable domain, with the rest looked up from reference TRBV7-2 and TRBJ1-2, is GAGVSQSPSNKVTEKGKDVELRCDPISGHTALYWYRQSLGQGLEFLIYFQGNSAPDKSGLPSDRFSAERTGGSVSTLTIQRTQQEDSAVYLCASSLAGISNYGYTFGSGTRLTVV.

By sample fraction, this clone is large. The genes are TRBV11-2 and TRBJ2-2; D is perhaps TRBD2 (6 bases). This CDR3 is built from 16 residues. V lost 4 bases to trimming and J lost 1 base, with 13 bases between them. Germline assignment: CDR1 SGHAT and CDR2 FQNNGV. The CDR3 loop reads CASSSRGTGNTGELFF. CDR3 DNA sequence: TGTGCCAGCAGCTCCCGCGGGACGGGGAACACCGGGGAGCTGTTTTTT. Full variable domain (outside the CDR3, taken from reference TRBV11-2 and TRBJ2-2): EAGVAQSPRYKIIEKRQSVAFWCNPISGHATLYWYQQILGQGPKLLIQFQNNGVVDDSQLPKDRFSAERLKGVDSTLKIQPAKLEDSAVYLCASSSRGTGNTGELFFGEGSRLTVL.

This clone came up a few times. The chain uses TRBV20-1 and TRBJ1-1; D gene ambiguous. Per germline, CDR1 DFQATT and CDR2 SNEGSKA (reference sequence). Deletions cut 3 bases from V and 1 base from J, with 6 bases between. The CDR3 sequence is 12 residues long. The CDR3 region is CSASRTNTEAFF. As DNA, the CDR3 is TGCAGTGCTAGTCGGACGAACACTGAAGCTTTCTTT.

The chain recombines TRBV27 with TRBJ1-2; D is unresolved. The CDR3 spans 12 residues. Per germline, CDR1 MNHEY and CDR2 SMNVEV (reference sequence). V was pared by 8 bases and J by 0 bases, with 7 bases between. CDR3 nucleotide sequence: TGTGCCAGCGGGTACGCTAACTATGGCTACACCTTC. Protein sequence: CASGYANYGYTF.

V gene TRBV6-6 combines with J gene TRBJ1-5, with D hard to call. Deletions cut 6 bases from V and 3 bases from J, with 12 bases between. The CDR3 loop spans 14 amino acids. Germline V gene lookup returns CDR1 MNHNY and CDR2 SVGAGI (reference sequence). CDR3 nucleotides: TGTGCCAGCAGAGGAGGACTGACCAATCAGCCCCAGCATTTT. Its protein product is CASRGGLTNQPQHF.

The chain couples TRBV5-1 to TRBJ2-1, with 11 bases identical to TRBD2. The CDR3 is made up of 15 amino acids. After removal of 9 bases from V and 7 bases from J, the junction contained 12 bases not matched to a gene. CDR1 SGHRS and CDR2 YFSETQ come from the germline V gene. CDR3 DNA sequence: TGCGCCACCGCGATAGCGGGAGGGTTTCTTAATGAGCAGTTCTTC. Its translation: CATAIAGGFLNEQFF.

The count of this clone is one. V gene TRBV5-5 combines with J gene TRBJ2-3, with D uncertain. Trimming cost V 0 bases and J 4 bases, with 6 bases left between them. The CDR3 loop spans 13 amino acids. Germline V CDR1 and CDR2: SGHKS, YYEKEE (reference sequence). The CDR3 nucleotides read TGTGCCAGCAGCTTGGAGTGGCCAGATACGCAGTATTTT. As protein: CASSLEWPDTQYF.

This clone has a handful of counts. The CDR3 DNA follows: TGTGCCAGCAGTAGTAAGGATAACTATGGCTACACCTTC. The encoded protein is CASSSKDNYGYTF. This chain joins TRBV6-6 and TRBJ1-2, with no clear D. CDR1 and CDR2 from the germline V gene are MNHNY and SVGAGI (reference sequence). The length of the CDR3 is 13 residues. The ends were cut back, 5 bases at V and 1 base at J, with 8 bases in the middle.

The chain employs TRBV6-5 and TRBJ2-2, with 9 positions matching TRBD1. Trimming removed 5 bases from V and 4 bases from J; junction bases left unmatched: 5. This CDR3 contains 15 residues. The germline CDR1 and CDR2 sequences are MNHEY and SVGAGI. CDR3 protein: CASSKTGGSTGELFF. Here the CDR3 DNA reads TGTGCCAGCAGTAAGACAGGGGGTAGCACCGGGGAGCTGTTTTTT.

V gene TRBV7-9 combines with J gene TRBJ1-4; a possible D gene is TRBD1 (6 bases). Looked up from germline, CDR1 is SEHNR and CDR2 is FQNEAQ (reference sequence). V lost 5 bases and J 0 bases, leaving 19 bases between the germline ends. The CDR3 spans 18 residues. This chain's CDR3 is CASSPRGDTQTTNEKLFF. In DNA, the CDR3 is TGTGCCAGCAGCCCGAGGGGGGACACCCAGACAACTAATGAAAAACTGTTTTTT. The full variable domain, its missing parts supplied by reference TRBV7-9 and TRBJ1-4, is DTGVSQNPRHKITKRGQNVTFRCDPISEHNRLYWYRQTLGQGPEFLTYFQNEAQLEKSRLLSDRFSAERPKGSFSTLEIQRTEQGDSAMYLCASSPRGDTQTTNEKLFFGSGTQLSVL.

The gene calls are TRBV28 and TRBJ2-5; tentatively, D is TRBD1 (6 bases). CDR1 and CDR2 from the germline V gene are MDHEN and SYDVKM. There are 13 residues in the CDR3. The ends were cut back, 3 bases at V and 4 bases at J, with 9 bases in the middle. CDR3 loop: CASSLIGGETQYF. CDR3 DNA sequence: TGTGCCAGCAGTTTGATAGGGGGAGAGACCCAGTACTTC.

The chain employs TRBV29-1 and TRBJ2-7, with D tentatively TRBD1 (5 bases). V lost 6 bases and J lost 9, with 18 bases in between. The CDR3 is 12 residues long. Germline CDR1 reads SQVTM; CDR2 reads ANQGSEA. CDR3 nucleotides: TGCAGCGTCGGAACAGGAGCCCTTGGGCAGTACTTC. Protein sequence: CSVGTGALGQYF.

V and J are TRBV4-1 and TRBJ2-7; D possibly corresponds to TRBD2 (5 bases). Trimming pared 4 bases from V and 4 bases from J, leaving 11 bases between. Germline loops: CDR1 MGHRA, CDR2 YSYEKL. The CDR3 runs 13 residues. CDR3 region: CASSLPGGYEQYF. In DNA, the CDR3 is TGCGCCAGCAGCCTCCCGGGCGGGTACGAGCAGTACTTC.

In this sample, this clone turned up a few times. The V and J genes are TRBV29-1 and TRBJ1-3; D remains ambiguous. Trimming took off 4 bases at V and 0 bases at J, with 4 bases between the two ends. This CDR3 contains 12 residues. Germline V gene data show CDR1 as SQVTM and CDR2 as ANQGSEA. The CDR3 region has the DNA TGCAGCGTTGTGTTCTCTGGAAACACCATATATTTT. Its protein product is CSVVFSGNTIYF.

This clone has only a few counts. The J gene is TRBJ1-2, the V gene TRBV15; 9 bases align to TRBD1. Germline CDR1 and CDR2: LNHNV and YYDKDF (reference sequence). Trimming at V came to 1 base and at J to 2 bases, leaving 2 bases not matched to a gene. The CDR3 is 15 residues long. In nucleotides, the CDR3 is TGTGCCACCAGCAGAGGGGACAGGGCCAACTATGGCTACACCTTC. Protein product: CATSRGDRANYGYTF.

This clone was seen a handful of times. The chain has TRBV30 and TRBJ1-2; D is uncertain. This CDR3 comprises 10 residues. CDR1 and CDR2 (germline): GTSNPN, SVGIG (reference sequence). V dropped 5 bases and J dropped 8 bases, with 9 bases sitting between them. The CDR3 here is CAWYNSGYTF. Here the CDR3 DNA reads TGTGCCTGGTATAATAGCGGCTACACCTTC.

J is TRBJ2-1 and V is TRBV18; weak D call: TRBD1 (6 bases). This CDR3 contains 16 residues. Per the germline V gene, CDR1 is KGHSH and CDR2 is LQKENI. The germline V and J ends were trimmed by 3 bases and 7 bases, with 19 bases remaining between them. Here the CDR3 reads CASSPFRDTIRNEQFF. DNA for the CDR3: TGTGCCAGCTCACCGTTTAGGGACACCATAAGGAATGAGCAGTTCTTC.

The chain combines TRBV7-9 with TRBJ1-2; perhaps TRBD1 as D (6 bases). In germline, CDR1 is SEHNR, CDR2 FQNEAQ (reference sequence). The CDR3 length is 14 residues. The V end was cut by 7 bases, the J end by 2 bases, with 14 bases between. The CDR3 nucleotides are TGTGCCAGCACCATGAGGGGGACAAACTATGGCTACACCTTC. This encodes CASTMRGTNYGYTF. The variable domain in full, completed from reference TRBV7-9 and TRBJ1-2, reads DTGVSQNPRHKITKRGQNVTFRCDPISEHNRLYWYRQTLGQGPEFLTYFQNEAQLEKSRLLSDRFSAERPKGSFSTLEIQRTEQGDSAMYLCASTMRGTNYGYTFGSGTRLTVV.

The V gene is TRBV19, the J gene TRBJ2-7; 7 positions agree with TRBD1. Germline loops: CDR1 LNHDA, CDR2 SQIVND (reference sequence). With 4 bases clipped from V and 6 bases from J, the junction kept 6 bases outside the gene matches. This CDR3 is 13 amino acids long. The CDR3 loop is CASSTGTVGEQYF. CDR3 bases: TGTGCCAGTAGTACAGGGACAGTCGGCGAGCAGTACTTC. The entire variable domain, with the rest obtained from reference TRBV19 and TRBJ2-7, is as follows: DGGITQSPKYLFRKEGQNVTLSCEQNLNHDAMYWYRQDPGQGLRLIYYSQIVNDFQKGDIAEGYSVSREKKESFPLTVTSAQKNPTAFYLCASSTGTVGEQYFGPGTRLTVT.

The rearrangement links TRBV28 to TRBJ1-2, with unresolved D. The CDR3 length is 12 residues. The V and J ends lost 4 bases and 2 bases respectively, with 5 bases between them. Germline V gene sequence: CDR1 MDHEN, CDR2 SYDVKM. The CDR3 region has the DNA TGTGCCAGCAGTTGGGAGAACTATGGCTACACCTTC. It yields the protein CASSWENYGYTF.

This clone was counted between two and nine times. The chain links TRBV19 to TRBJ2-7; D unresolved. The ends were cut back, 7 bases at V and 3 bases at J, with 19 bases in the middle. Germline CDR1 reads LNHDA; CDR2 reads SQIVND (reference sequence). This CDR3 spans 15 amino acids. CDR3 in amino acids: CASINHQAFLYEQYF. The CDR3 region has the DNA TGTGCCAGTATTAACCATCAGGCCTTCCTCTACGAGCAGTACTTC.

This clone appeared a single time. Here the CDR3 DNA reads TGTGCCAGCAGTGTGGGGGGGGTGGCTTACGAGCAGTACTTC. It yields the protein CASSVGGVAYEQYF. This chain joins TRBV2 and TRBJ2-7; 7 positions match TRBD2. The V and J ends lost 4 bases and 4 bases, in that order; junction bases with no gene match: 7. Germline CDR1 is SNHLY and CDR2 is FYNNEI. This CDR3 contains 14 residues.

This sequence joins TRBV27 and TRBJ2-7; no reliable D call. Between the trimmed V and J ends, which lost 0 bases and 10 bases, there was a span of 13 bases. The germline CDR1 and CDR2 sequences are MNHEY and SMNVEV (reference sequence). The CDR3 consists of 13 residues. CDR3 nucleotide sequence: TGTGCCAGCAGTTTATCCTCGAGGATGGACCAGTACTTC. Translation: CASSLSSRMDQYF.

This chain uses TRBV29-1 with TRBJ1-1, with D perhaps matching TRBD1 (5 bases). The germline V gene has CDR1 SQVTM and CDR2 ANQGSEA. The length of the CDR3 is 13 residues. The ends were cut back, 5 bases at V and 5 bases at J, with 15 bases in the middle. CDR3 in DNA: TGCAGCGTTAATTGGGGCCCAAAGACTGAAGCTTTCTTT. It translates to CSVNWGPKTEAFF.

CDR3 residues: CASRRDGYNSPLHF. The CDR3 DNA is TGTGCCAGCAGAAGGGACGGGTATAATTCACCCCTCCACTTT. The V and J genes are TRBV27 and TRBJ1-6; a weak D match, TRBD1 (5 bases). Germline assignment: CDR1 MNHEY and CDR2 SMNVEV (reference sequence). V was trimmed by 6 bases and J by 4 bases, leaving 10 bases between them. The CDR3 has 14 residues.

This sequence joins TRBV19 and TRBJ2-6; D unresolved. Per germline, CDR1 LNHDA and CDR2 SQIVND (reference sequence). The CDR3 has 14 residues. Trimming removed 7 bases from V and 1 base from J, with 8 bases in between. CDR3 sequence (DNA): TGTGCCAGTATGCGCCAATCTGGGGCCAACGTCCTGACTTTC. Protein: CASMRQSGANVLTF.

With respect to this clone: The junction shows a germline mismatch at one end, possibly a read error. The sample carries other DNA sequences with the same CDR3. The chain recombines TRBV4-1 with TRBJ1-1; D is uncertain. CDR3 length: 14 amino acids. CDR1 MGHRA and CDR2 YSYEKL come from the germline V gene. The CDR3 DNA follows: TGCGCCAGCAGTCAAGCAGTTATGAACACTGAAGCTTTCTTT. This sequence encodes CASSQAVMNTEAFF.

The CDR3 DNA reads TGTGCCAGTAGTGGAAAGTCCAGGGGGGCTGAAAAACTGTTTTTT. Encoded protein: CASSGKSRGAEKLFF. This chain connects TRBV19 to TRBJ1-4, with TRBD1 identical over 7 bases. Germline V lookup: CDR1 LNHDA, CDR2 SQIVND (reference sequence). V was clipped by 5 bases and J by 7 bases; unmatched bases: 10. The CDR3 consists of 15 residues. Using reference TRBV19 and TRBJ1-4 for the parts outside the CDR3, the full variable domain is DGGITQSPKYLFRKEGQNVTLSCEQNLNHDAMYWYRQDPGQGLRLIYYSQIVNDFQKGDIAEGYSVSREKKESFPLTVTSAQKNPTAFYLCASSGKSRGAEKLFFGSGTQLSVL.

The CDR3, as DNA: TGTGCCAGCAGCTTGGAACGGGACTTCTACGAGCAGTACTTC. Protein sequence: CASSLERDFYEQYF. The chain combines TRBV5-6 with TRBJ2-7, with a tentative D call TRBD2 (6 bases). This CDR3 is 14 amino acids long. Trimming pared 0 bases from V and 3 bases from J, leaving 10 bases between. Germline-derived CDR1 and CDR2 are SGHDT and YYEEEE.

V is TRBV19 and J is TRBJ1-2; TRBD1 might be the D (6 bases). Germline CDR1 LNHDA, CDR2 SQIVND (reference sequence). V was shortened by 0 bases and J by 7 bases, with 12 bases between the two germline ends. There are 14 residues in the CDR3. The CDR3 coding sequence is TGTGCCAGTAGTATAGAGCGGGGGCTTAGTGGCTACACCTTC. This codes for CASSIERGLSGYTF.